This TCR beta chain was documented in a study of blood T cell repertoires in COVID-19. Study background: Acute-phase and convalescent COVID-19 samples originated in the United States, Italy and Spain. The cDNA or gDNA used as material had been derived from T cells, B-cell-depleted T cells, or PBMCs.

In the source study's methods: How many nucleated cells were present was estimated from reference gene primer amplification. The data were produced by immunoSEQ multiplex PCR, yet TCRdb's version contains in-frame clones alone and is incomplete. That table supplies the V and J calls and clone size; D and trimming were determined from the DNA. The sample has tens of thousands of clones, about nine tenths seen once. CDR1 is SGHRS and CDR2 is YFSETQ in the germline V gene. The CDR3 spans 15 residues. Trimming removed 0 bases from V and 3 bases from J, with 11 bases in between. The rearrangement links TRBV5-1 to TRBJ2-3; tentatively, D is TRBD2 (5 bases). This TCR derives from a man between 65 and 80 years old with acute or convalescent COVID-19. The sequenced material came from peripheral blood. CDR3 nucleotide sequence: TGCGCCAGCAGCTTGGGGGGAGCTTCAACAGATACGCAGTATTTT. This codes for CASSLGGASTDTQYF.